The 9 T cell receptor beta chains reported below all come from one sample, sequenced in a study of naive and memory T cell subsets. Four PCR rounds used nested alpha and beta constant region primers plus the SP2 primer. TCRdb used MiXCR to reprocess the UMI-ligation and nested PCR reads, holding one entry per CDR3 protein. The data show about 37,000 distinct CDR3 sequences, with approximately 11% seen just once and roughly 3.9% held by the top ten. Treatment indicated: skin biopsy from PPD injection site in Mantoux-positive individual. An oligonucleotide containing a UMI was ligated to the 3' end of TCR cDNA. Sequencing was performed on skin, taken from a tuberculin skin test site. Receptor source: an adult in good health.

This clonotype was recorded at least ten times. V gene TRBV20-1 combines with J gene TRBJ1-6; tentative D call: TRBD1 (5 bases). Germline V lookup: CDR1 DFQATT, CDR2 SNEGSKA (reference sequence). Trimming removed 0 bases at V and 10 bases at J, with 19 bases between. The CDR3 has 16 amino acids. The CDR3, as DNA: TGCAGTGCTAGAGATCTTGCCAGGGCGGAGGTATCACCCCTCCACTTT. This encodes CSARDLARAEVSPLHF.

This clonotype came up a few times. The chain is built from TRBV12-3 or TRBV12-4 and TRBJ2-3, with D uncertain. The ends were cut back, 6 bases at V and 2 bases at J, with 9 bases in the middle. The CDR3 totals 13 residues. CDR3: CASRATATDTQYF. CDR3 coding DNA: TGTGCCAGCAGGGCAACAGCCACAGATACGCAGTATTTT.

There are many counts of this clonotype. This chain connects TRBV24-1 to TRBJ2-3; weak D call: TRBD1 (6 bases). Trimming stripped 4 bases from V and 1 base from J, with 17 bases between. The germline V gene encodes CDR1 KGHDR and CDR2 SFDVKD. CDR3 length: 17 residues. The CDR3 nucleotides are TGTGCCACCAGTGAACCGAGACCAGGGGCGGGCACAGATACGCAGTATTTT. Its protein product is CATSEPRPGAGTDTQYF.

This clonotype has at least ten counts. An end of the junction differs from the germline gene, which may be a read error. The gene calls are TRBV5-6 and TRBJ2-7; 7 bases align to TRBD1. The CDR3 spans 14 residues. The germline gives CDR1 SGHDT, CDR2 YYEEEE. For the CDR3, the DNA is TGTGCCAGCAGTCGGGGACAGATCTCCTCCGAGCAGTACTTC. It translates to CASSRGQISSEQYF.

Ten or more counts support this clonotype. The gene calls are TRBV20-1 and TRBJ1-6, with D unresolved. Germline CDR1 DFQATT, CDR2 SNEGSKA (reference sequence). CDR3 length: 12 amino acids. The V gene lost 6 bases and the J gene lost 6 bases, with 9 bases spanning the gap. As DNA, the CDR3 is TGCAGTGCGCCAGAGATTAATTCACCCCTCCACTTT. Encoded protein: CSAPEINSPLHF.

The rearrangement uses TRBV20-1 and TRBJ2-7, with TRBD1 as a possible D gene (5 bases). CDR1 DFQATT and CDR2 SNEGSKA come from the germline V gene (reference sequence). This CDR3 region has 13 residues. Trimming left V 4 bases short and J 1 base short, with 11 bases between. The CDR3 coding sequence is TGCAGTGCTACGGACACTCTTTCCTACGAGCAGTACTTC. Encoded protein: CSATDTLSYEQYF.

A note on this clonotype: A much larger clone sits a single nucleotide away, making a read error possible. This chain joins TRBV4-1 and TRBJ1-1, with D tentatively TRBD1 (5 bases). Between the trimmed V and J ends, which lost 1 base and 13 bases, there was a span of 13 bases. CDR1 is MGHRA and CDR2 is YSYEKL in the germline V gene. CDR3 length equals 12 residues. CDR3: CASSQVGTEIFF. In DNA, the CDR3 is TGCGCCAGCAGCCAAGTGGGGACGGAGATTTTCTTT.

This clonotype was counted only a few times. This sequence joins TRBV28 and TRBJ2-7, with a possible D match to TRBD1 (6 bases). CDR1 and CDR2 (germline): MDHEN, SYDVKM. The V end lost 2 bases, the J end lost 3 bases, and 14 bases lay between the germline ends. CDR3 length: 15 residues. CDR3: CASSLLTGSSYEQYF. The CDR3 DNA follows: TGTGCCAGCAGTTTACTAACAGGGTCGAGCTACGAGCAGTACTTC.

This clonotype has at least ten counts. This chain joins TRBV11-3 and TRBJ1-1, with D unclear. Germline V gene data show CDR1 as SGHNT and CDR2 as YENEEA. V lost 1 base, J lost 2 bases, and 8 bases lay in between. CDR3 length equals 14 residues. CDR3 sequence reads: CASSLGPTNTEAFF. The CDR3 DNA follows: TGTGCCAGCAGCTTAGGTCCAACCAACACTGAAGCTTTCTTT.